The 7 T cell receptor beta chains presented below share a single source sample, sequenced in a study of T cell changes during pregnancy in multiple sclerosis. Data came from immunoSEQ multiplex PCR; TCRdb stores just in-frame clones and leaves some out. The profile shows approximately 60,000 clones, about 91% of them singletons. The sequencing here drew on peripheral blood, taken before pregnancy. Receptor source: a female donor with multiple sclerosis, enrolled in a pregnancy study.

The V and J genes are TRBV5-4 and TRBJ2-1, with 7 bases lining up with TRBD1. The germline V gene has CDR1 SGHNT and CDR2 YYREEE (reference sequence). The CDR3 extends over 14 amino acids. J lost 8 bases, V lost 1 base, and 6 bases had no gene match. The chain's CDR3 is CASSLRGQGDEQFF. The CDR3 DNA is TGTGCCAGCAGCTTGAGGGGCCAGGGGGATGAGCAGTTCTTC.

This chain links TRBV15 with TRBJ2-7, with D tentatively TRBD2 (6 bases). Trimming left V 4 bases short and J 6 bases short, with 13 bases between. Germline V gives CDR1 LNHNV, CDR2 YYDKDF (reference sequence). The CDR3 is 13 amino acids. The CDR3 loop reads CATSKAGGVEQYF. Here the CDR3 DNA reads TGTGCCACCAGCAAGGCCGGGGGAGTCGAGCAGTACTTC.

The CDR3 sequence: CASSIDPIYEQYF. CDR3 in DNA: TGTGCCAGTAGTATAGATCCTATCTACGAGCAGTACTTC. V and J are TRBV19 and TRBJ2-7; no reliable D call. The V gene lost 0 bases and the J gene lost 3 bases, with 6 bases spanning the gap. There are 13 residues in the CDR3. Per the germline V gene, CDR1 is LNHDA and CDR2 is SQIVND (reference sequence).

The genes are TRBV5-5 and TRBJ2-7; D remains ambiguous. V was pared by 4 bases and J by 4 bases, with 12 bases between. This CDR3 has 13 residues. Germline V gene lookup returns CDR1 SGHKS and CDR2 YYEKEE (reference sequence). The CDR3 sequence: CASSRPPRYEQYF. CDR3 DNA sequence: TGTGCCAGCAGCCGTCCCCCTCGTTACGAGCAGTACTTC.

The chain joins TRBV9 to TRBJ2-7; 7 bases align to TRBD1. The CDR3 loop spans 13 amino acids. Germline CDR1 reads SGDLS; CDR2 reads YYNGEE. V lost 0 bases and J lost 7; bases outside the gene matches: 4. The CDR3 spells CASSVEGAQEQYF. The CDR3 DNA sequence: TGTGCCAGCAGCGTAGAGGGGGCGCAGGAGCAGTACTTC.

This chain joins TRBV19 and TRBJ1-4; D possibly corresponds to TRBD1 (6 bases). The germline CDR1 and CDR2 sequences are LNHDA and SQIVND (reference sequence). This CDR3 spans 15 amino acids. Deletions cut 5 bases from V and 5 bases from J, with 15 bases between. CDR3 region: CASSSPGHINEKLFF. CDR3 nucleotide sequence: TGTGCCAGTAGTTCGCCGGGACATATAAATGAAAAACTGTTTTTT.

The chain employs TRBV18 and TRBJ1-4, with 7 bases matching TRBD1. V shed 3 bases, J shed 5 bases, and the junction held 9 bases outside the gene matches. The CDR3 spans 16 residues. Germline V gives CDR1 KGHSH, CDR2 LQKENI. The CDR3 nucleotides are TGTGCCAGCTCACCTGTCCTAGGGACAGTCAATGAAAAACTGTTTTTT. Translated, it gives CASSPVLGTVNEKLFF.